The T cell receptor beta chain under discussion was sequenced for a study of T cell responses to AZD1222 COVID-19 vaccine. Overall study findings and caveats: Repertoire sampling happened only post peak T cell response. White British donors predominated, females outnumbered males, and clonal diversity was possibly underestimated.

V gave up 3 bases and J gave up 0 bases, with 0 bases separating them. There are 11 residues in the CDR3. The germline gives CDR1 PRHDT, CDR2 FYEKMQ (reference sequence). Turning to this clone: Its antigen is currently unknown. Within the sample, other DNA sequences also encode this same CDR3.

Assay: immunoSEQ multiplex PCR; the TCRdb copy retains only in-frame clones and omits some. The sample contains 65,000 to 70,000 clones, roughly four fifths of which appear only once. Source: peripheral blood, taken on day 0 of AZD1222 vaccination. V and J are TRBV13 and TRBJ2-7; the D is unclear. This receptor was obtained from an adult in good health. The CDR3 sequence: CASSFSYEQYF. CDR3 bases: TGTGCCAGCAGCTTCTCCTACGAGCAGTACTTC.